A single sample gave rise to the 30 T cell receptor beta chains below, sequenced in a study of T cells in Graves' hyperthyroidism and ophthalmopathy (dated by TCRdb to between 2018 and 2021). The method was multiplex PCR. TCRdb lists the instrument as Illumina HiSeq 2000. The TCR beta CDR3 regions were amplified from the RNA transcripts. The first round of RT-PCR for the TCR CDR3 was performed with the HTBI primer set and the Qiagen OneStep RT-PCR kit. The public reads were quality trimmed at Q25 with fastp and then assembled into clones with MiXCR by TCRdb, keeping productive beta chains. Each CDR3 protein gets just one entry, which takes the most common genes and DNA from the rows behind it. In all, the sample holds under 300,000 distinct CDR3 sequences, and less than 30% of those were seen once. Of the sample, about a quarter falls within the top ten clones. Specimen: blood. The receptors stem from a middle-aged man with Graves' hyperthyroidism that later progressed to Graves' ophthalmopathy.

This clonotype was seen only a few times. The V call is TRBV5-5, the J call TRBJ2-2; D is undetermined. Germline-derived CDR1 and CDR2 are SGHKS and YYEKEE (reference sequence). Trimming removed 5 bases from V and 6 bases from J, with 14 bases in between. CDR3 length: 14 residues. The CDR3 here is CASSTALLAGELFF. The DNA for the CDR3 is TGTGCCAGCAGTACGGCCCTCTTGGCCGGGGAGCTGTTTTTT.

This clonotype was detected ten times or more. This chain links TRBV24-1 with TRBJ2-5; 11 positions match TRBD1. Looked up from germline, CDR1 is KGHDR and CDR2 is SFDVKD. V gave up 1 base and J gave up 5 bases; unmatched junction bases: 8. There are 17 residues in the CDR3. CDR3 nucleotide sequence: TGTGCCACCAGTGATTTTTCCTGGACAGGGGGCGCGGAGACCCAGTACTTC. This gives the protein CATSDFSWTGGAETQYF.

The chain recombines TRBV20-1 with TRBJ2-7, with TRBD1 matching 7 bases. V was clipped by 1 base and J by 3 bases; unmatched bases: 6. The CDR3 has 14 residues. The germline V gene encodes CDR1 DFQATT and CDR2 SNEGSKA (reference sequence). CDR3 sequence (DNA): TGCAGTGCTAGAGGACAGGGAGACTACTACGAGCAGTACTTC. Translating gives CSARGQGDYYEQYF.

This clonotype has ten or more counts. The chain carries TRBV11-2 and TRBJ1-3; no clear D gene. CDR3 size: 13 residues. V lost 3 bases to trimming and J lost 7 bases, with 10 bases between them. Germline-derived CDR1 and CDR2 are SGHAT and FQNNGV. As DNA, the CDR3 is TGTGCCAGCAGCTTCGAAGGGTCGAACACCATATATTTT. Amino acid sequence: CASSFEGSNTIYF.

This clonotype has a count of ten or more. The V gene is TRBV10-3, the J gene TRBJ1-5; D remains ambiguous. There are 16 residues in the CDR3. CDR1 and CDR2 from the germline V gene are ENHRY and SYGVKD. Trimming shortened V by 6 bases and J by 1 base, and 16 bases separated the two germline ends. This CDR3 is CAISPGLSWSNQPQHF. In nucleotides, the CDR3 is TGTGCCATCAGCCCGGGCCTTTCGTGGAGCAATCAGCCCCAGCATTTT.

This chain connects TRBV6-5 to TRBJ1-2, with D perhaps matching TRBD1 (5 bases). Germline-derived CDR1 and CDR2 are MNHEY and SVGAGI. Trimming pared 0 bases from V and 5 bases from J, leaving 10 bases between. This CDR3 spans 14 amino acids. Here the CDR3 reads CASSYSNRRYGYTF. CDR3 coding DNA: TGTGCCAGCAGTTACTCGAACAGGAGATATGGCTACACCTTC.

The sample holds many counts of this clonotype. This rearrangement joins TRBV19 to TRBJ2-5; 8 bases fit TRBD1. J lost 2 bases, V lost 10 bases, and 9 bases had no gene match. The CDR3 consists of 14 residues. Germline-derived CDR1 and CDR2 are LNHDA and SQIVND (reference sequence). CDR3 DNA: TGTGCCACCCGAAGAACAGGGGGGCAAGAGACCCAGTACTTC. This codes for CATRRTGGQETQYF.

This clonotype was detected only a few times. The chain links TRBV28 to TRBJ2-7; D not certain. Between the trimmed V and J ends, which lost 1 base and 3 bases, there was a span of 10 bases. Germline V gene data show CDR1 as MDHEN and CDR2 as SYDVKM. The CDR3 totals 14 residues. CDR3 nucleotides: TGTGCCAGCAGTTTATACCCCACGGGCTACGAGCAGTACTTC. This sequence encodes CASSLYPTGYEQYF.

This clonotype was seen only a few times. The chain uses TRBV11-1 and TRBJ2-5; D remains ambiguous. Germline V gives CDR1 SGHAT, CDR2 FQDESV (reference sequence). The germline V and J ends were trimmed by 5 bases and 5 bases, with 24 bases remaining between them. CDR3 length: 17 amino acids. CDR3 residues: CASSGTGQAHGRETQYF. CDR3 DNA: TGTGCCAGCAGCGGTACCGGTCAAGCACACGGCCGGGAGACCCAGTACTTC. Full variable domain (remainder filled in from reference TRBV11-1 and TRBJ2-5): EAEVAQSPRYKITEKSQAVAFWCDPISGHATLYWYRQILGQGPELLVQFQDESVVDDSQLPKDRFSAERLKGVDSTLKIQPAELGDSAMYLCASSGTGQAHGRETQYFGPGTRLLVL.

DNA for the CDR3: TGCAGCGCCAAAGGGACAACAGTAGACACCGGGGAGCTGTTTTTT. Encoded protein: CSAKGTTVDTGELFF. The V gene is TRBV29-1, the J gene TRBJ2-2; D possibly corresponds to TRBD1 (6 bases). The CDR3 totals 15 residues. The germline V gene has CDR1 SQVTM and CDR2 ANQGSEA. The germline V and J ends were trimmed by 7 bases and 3 bases, with 18 bases remaining between them.

The gene calls are TRBV28 and TRBJ2-5; D possibly corresponds to TRBD1 (6 bases). Per germline, CDR1 MDHEN and CDR2 SYDVKM. The CDR3 is 14 residues long. The V and J ends lost 4 bases and 10 bases respectively, with 19 bases between them. The CDR3 spells CASSWPGQPLDQYF. The CDR3 DNA is TGTGCCAGCAGTTGGCCAGGACAGCCCTTGGACCAGTACTTC.

This clonotype came up many times. The chain is built from TRBV9 and TRBJ2-7; possibly TRBD1 or TRBD2 for D (5 bases each). V dropped 3 bases and J dropped 2 bases, with 15 bases sitting between them. Looked up from germline, CDR1 is SGDLS and CDR2 is YYNGEE. The length of the CDR3 is 15 residues. This CDR3 reads CASSESGTPPYEQYF. The CDR3 nucleotides read TGTGCCAGCAGCGAATCCGGGACGCCCCCCTACGAGCAGTACTTC.

This clonotype has at least ten counts. This chain connects TRBV10-2 to TRBJ1-1, with D perhaps TRBD1 (6 bases). V lost 6 bases and J 0 bases, leaving 14 bases between the germline ends. CDR1 and CDR2 (germline): WSHSY, SAAADI. The CDR3 is 15 residues long. The chain's CDR3 is CASRAGALLNTEAFF. CDR3 nucleotide sequence: TGCGCCAGCAGGGCAGGGGCCTTATTGAACACTGAAGCTTTCTTT.

The sample holds many counts of this clonotype. Given a much more abundant clone one base away, this may be a read error. The V and J genes are TRBV2 and TRBJ1-1; D may be TRBD1 (6 bases). In germline, CDR1 is SNHLY, CDR2 FYNNEI. Trimming pared 6 bases from V and 3 bases from J, leaving 14 bases between. This CDR3 has 14 residues. DNA of the CDR3: TGTGCCAGCAGGGAGAGGGCAGGGGACACTGAAGCTTTCTTT. It specifies CASRERAGDTEAFF. Supplemented by reference TRBV2 and TRBJ1-1, the full variable domain reads EPEVTQTPSHQVTQMGQEVILRCVPISNHLYFYWYRQILGQKVEFLVSFYNNEISEKSEIFDDQFSVERPDGSNFTLKIRSTKLEDSAMYFCASRERAGDTEAFFGQGTRLTVV.

J is TRBJ2-1 and V is TRBV7-6; D unclear. The CDR3 totals 13 residues. V was pared by 5 bases and J by 7 bases, with 12 bases between. CDR1 and CDR2 (germline): SGHVS, FNYEAQ. The CDR3 region is CASSLQASNEQFF. The CDR3 DNA reads TGTGCCAGCAGCCTCCAAGCTAGTAATGAGCAGTTCTTC.

This clonotype was observed at least ten times. This sequence joins TRBV12-3 or TRBV12-4 and TRBJ2-7; 7 bases map to TRBD2. J was trimmed by 5 bases and V by 8 bases; bases with no gene match: 12. CDR3 length equals 14 residues. This chain's CDR3 is CASALLGGVDEQYF. DNA of the CDR3: TGTGCCAGCGCTCTACTTGGGGGGGTAGACGAGCAGTACTTC.

V gene TRBV6-2 or TRBV6-3 combines with J gene TRBJ2-7; tentatively, D is TRBD2 (5 bases). Trimming shortened V by 7 bases and J by 8 bases, and 12 bases separated the two germline ends. The CDR3 loop spans 11 amino acids. Germline lookup yields CDR1 MNHEY and CDR2 SVGEGT. The CDR3: CASTNWRQQYF. CDR3 DNA: TGTGCCAGCACTAACTGGAGGCAGCAGTACTTC.

This clonotype was seen ten or more times. The chain recombines TRBV11-1 with TRBJ2-5; D might be TRBD2 (6 bases). Trimming cost V 1 base and J 4 bases, with 10 bases left between them. The V gene's germline CDR1 is SGHAT and CDR2 FQDESV (reference sequence). The CDR3 runs 14 residues. The CDR3 here is CASSLGRDGETQYF. CDR3 nucleotides: TGTGCCAGCAGCTTAGGGAGGGACGGAGAGACCCAGTACTTC.

The table lists this clonotype with many counts. This sequence joins TRBV30 and TRBJ1-5; D is ambiguous. With 2 bases removed from V and 1 base from J, the gap between germline ends came to 9 bases. The CDR3 is 14 residues long. The germline gives CDR1 GTSNPN, CDR2 SVGIG (reference sequence). CDR3 region: CAWSRGLSNQPQHF. CDR3 DNA sequence: TGTGCCTGGAGTCGGGGTCTGAGCAATCAGCCCCAGCATTTT.

The CDR3 DNA reads as TGTGCCAGCAGTTACTCGTTCGAGCAGTACTTC. Translation: CASSYSFEQYF. This rearrangement joins TRBV6-5 to TRBJ2-7, with D hard to call. The CDR3 runs 11 residues. V lost 0 bases and J lost 6, with 3 bases in between. The germline CDR1 and CDR2 sequences are MNHEY and SVGAGI.

This clonotype was detected many times. The V and J genes are TRBV12-3 or TRBV12-4 and TRBJ1-1; maybe TRBD1 (6 bases). V lost 5 bases, J lost 3 bases, and 13 bases lay in between. The CDR3 is made up of 14 amino acids. The CDR3 here is CASSNDRSYTEAFF. CDR3 sequence (DNA): TGTGCCAGCAGTAACGACAGGTCTTACACTGAAGCTTTCTTT.

The chain employs TRBV30 and TRBJ2-7, with a weak D call TRBD2 (6 bases). The CDR3 contains 13 residues. Germline V gives CDR1 GTSNPN, CDR2 SVGIG (reference sequence). V lost 4 bases and J lost 3, with 13 bases in between. The CDR3 nucleotides read TGTGCCTGGACCGGGACTTCCTTCTACGAGCAGTACTTC. Protein sequence: CAWTGTSFYEQYF. Based on the CDR3 plus reference TRBV30 and TRBJ2-7, the full variable domain is SQTIHQWPATLVQPVGSPLSLECTVEGTSNPNLYWYRQAAGRGLQLLFYSVGIGQISSEVPQNLSASRPQDRQFILSSKKLLLSDSGFYLCAWTGTSFYEQYFGPGTRLTVT.

Ten or more counts support this clonotype. The V gene is TRBV5-1, the J gene TRBJ1-1; perhaps TRBD1 as D (6 bases). The germline gives CDR1 SGHRS, CDR2 YFSETQ. V lost 3 bases and J 3 bases, leaving 15 bases between the germline ends. This CDR3 is built from 15 residues. DNA of the CDR3: TGCGCCAGCAGCTGGAGCGGGGGCGGTGACACTGAAGCTTTCTTT. Translating gives CASSWSGGGDTEAFF.

This clonotype was seen many times. This chain connects TRBV20-1 to TRBJ2-7, with D tentatively TRBD2 (6 bases). Trimming took 3 bases from V and 3 from J, leaving 12 bases between them. The CDR3 runs 13 residues. In germline, CDR1 is DFQATT, CDR2 SNEGSKA (reference sequence). CDR3 sequence: CSASAGSRYEQYF. CDR3 coding DNA: TGCAGTGCTAGTGCCGGGAGTCGCTACGAGCAGTACTTC.

V usage is TRBV7-6 and J usage is TRBJ2-6; D perhaps matches TRBD1 (6 bases). The CDR3 contains 15 residues. The germline CDR1 and CDR2 sequences are SGHVS and FNYEAQ. Trimming stripped 5 bases from V and 0 bases from J, with 8 bases between. CDR3 residues: CASSTGYSGANVLTF. CDR3 in DNA: TGTGCCAGCAGCACAGGGTACTCTGGGGCCAACGTCCTGACTTTC.

This clonotype was seen ten or more times. One junction end disagrees with the germline gene, perhaps due to a read error. This chain links TRBV12-3 or TRBV12-4 with TRBJ2-5; D gene unclear. The CDR3 is 14 residues long. The CDR3 spells CASSPHPTEETQYF. In DNA form, the CDR3 reads TGTGCCAGCAGTCCCCACCCGACGGAAGAGACCCAATACTTC.

The chain carries TRBV27 and TRBJ2-7; 9 nucleotides align to TRBD2. The CDR3 totals 15 residues. V shed 6 bases and J 2 bases; nucleotides not matched to a gene: 8. Germline assignment: CDR1 MNHEY and CDR2 SMNVEV (reference sequence). CDR3 nucleotide sequence: TGTGCCAGCAGCTCCCGGACTAGCGCGCCCTACGAGCAGTACTTC. It is translated as CASSSRTSAPYEQYF.

The V gene is TRBV28, the J gene TRBJ1-1; no reliable D call. The germline V gene encodes CDR1 MDHEN and CDR2 SYDVKM. This CDR3 spans 15 amino acids. V lost 2 bases, J lost 10 bases, and 20 bases lay in between. CDR3 coding DNA: TGTGCCAGCAGTTTACGTGTAGTAGAGCAGTCGGGAGCTTTCTTT. It translates to CASSLRVVEQSGAFF. Complete variable domain (other parts from reference TRBV28 and TRBJ1-1): DVKVTQSSRYLVKRTGEKVFLECVQDMDHENMFWYRQDPGLGLRLIYFSYDVKMKEKGDIPEGYSVSREKKERFSLILESASTNQTSMYLCASSLRVVEQSGAFFGQGTRLTVV.

This clonotype was recorded many times. The V call is TRBV6-1, the J call TRBJ1-1; weak D call: TRBD1 (6 bases). Germline V lookup: CDR1 MNHNS, CDR2 SASEGT. Trimming pared 6 bases from V and 4 bases from J, leaving 12 bases between. The CDR3 sequence is 13 residues long. The CDR3 here is CASRPGAPTEAFF. The CDR3 nucleotides read TGTGCCAGCAGACCAGGGGCCCCCACTGAAGCTTTCTTT.

This clonotype was counted at least ten times. Its ends do not fully match the called genes, so a read error is possible. This chain joins TRBV7-2 and TRBJ2-5, with TRBD2 as a possible D gene (5 bases). The germline gives CDR1 SGHTA, CDR2 FQGNSA. The CDR3 is 18 amino acids. CDR3 loop: CASSLARYGRPRRETQYF. CDR3 bases: TGTGCCAGCAGCCTAGCTAGGTACGGCAGGCCCCGGAGGGAGACCCAGTACTTC.